These T cell receptor beta chains were read from a single sample in a study of cytomegalovirus exposure and HLA in healthy donors. Libraries were prepared by immunoSEQ multiplex PCR; TCRdb keeps only in-frame clonotypes and omits some of them. The top ten hold 0.8% to 1.3% of the sample, which has about 160,000 clones, 84% seen once. The sample comprised PBMCs. The source is a young man in good health and CMV-seronegative. CDR3s leave out the opening cysteine and the closing phenylalanine or tryptophan. D genes are given only for firm matches.

j_gene	d_gene	v_gene	CDR3aa
NA	TRBD1	TRBV6-5	ASTDGQGAYEQY
TRBJ2-3	NA	TRBV6-5	ASSARVADTQY
TRBJ2-1	TRBD2	TRBV19	ASMVSGSYNEQF
TRBJ2-7	NA	TRBV5-1	ASSLGTGTSYEQY
TRBJ2-3	TRBD2	TRBV19	ASSIDYPRTSGGITDTQY
TRBJ2-7	TRBD2	TRBV13	ASSFPGTSAVYEQY
TRBJ2-1	TRBD1	TRBV6-5	ASSYLGQGTYNEQF
TRBJ2-3	TRBD2	TRBV7-6	ASSPRLAGGSDTQY
TRBJ2-3	TRBD2	TRBV11-3	ASSPRTSGVSTDTQY
TRBJ1-5	NA	TRBV10-3	AISDPTGGNQPQH
TRBJ2-2	NA	TRBV5-1	ASSLGANTGELF
TRBJ2-2	NA	TRBV27	ASSFNRVDTGELF
TRBJ2-5	NA	TRBV19	ASSIAWRDQETQY
TRBJ1-1	TRBD1	TRBV7-8	ASSSQGTTEAF
TRBJ2-2	TRBD2	TRBV2	ASRGGSGTTGELF
TRBJ2-7	TRBD1	TRBV7-2	ASSSPGTGVEQY
TRBJ1-5	TRBD1	TRBV5-8	ASSWDRVGQPQH
TRBJ2-3	NA	TRBV7-6	ASSNFRPGPGRGDTQY
TRBJ1-5	TRBD1	TRBV5-1	ASSFHSVDRDSNQPQH
TRBJ1-1	TRBD1	TRBV29-1	SVGDRGRHTEAF
TRBJ1-6	NA	TRBV5-1	ASSLVAGEGSPLH
TRBJ2-1	NA	TRBV29-1	SVEDRIAYNEQF
TRBJ2-3	TRBD2	TRBV5-6	ASSLSERDSTDTQY
TRBJ2-7	TRBD1	TRBV5-1	ASSGADRGRFSYEQY
TRBJ2-7	NA	TRBV15	ATSRDDRRQY
TRBJ2-7	TRBD2	TRBV7-6	ASSPTSGRASGEQY
TRBJ1-1	TRBD1	TRBV7-2	ASSQTGRNTEAF
TRBJ1-3	NA	TRBV30	AWIVAGGGNTIY
TRBJ2-7	TRBD2	TRBV27	ASSLTPLAGNYEQY
TRBJ2-2	TRBD1	TRBV10-2	ASSEPRQGNTGELF
TRBJ2-4	NA	TRBV6-4	ASSPGQGGSDIQY
TRBJ2-1	NA	TRBV2	ASSHTENEQF
TRBJ2-7	TRBD2	TRBV29-1	SVPRAGEGPYEQY
TRBJ1-5	NA	TRBV10-3	AISETADKSGNQPQH
TRBJ2-1	TRBD2	TRBV7-2	ASSSLAGGTYNEQF
TRBJ1-2	TRBD1	TRBV7-3	ASSFSTGGRAYGYT
TRBJ1-1	NA	TRBV6-5	ASSYGQGHTEAF
TRBJ1-2	TRBD1	TRBV7-3	ASSVTGTGGEGYT
TRBJ2-7	TRBD1	TRBV6-1	ASSETGANYEQY
TRBJ2-5	NA	TRBV4-1	ASSQDPVQETQY
TRBJ2-1	NA	TRBV7-3	ASSLSIRDEQF
TRBJ2-1	TRBD1	TRBV19	ASSIGHGDRGPYNEQF
TRBJ2-7	TRBD2	TRBV9	ASSVGSGTPYEQY